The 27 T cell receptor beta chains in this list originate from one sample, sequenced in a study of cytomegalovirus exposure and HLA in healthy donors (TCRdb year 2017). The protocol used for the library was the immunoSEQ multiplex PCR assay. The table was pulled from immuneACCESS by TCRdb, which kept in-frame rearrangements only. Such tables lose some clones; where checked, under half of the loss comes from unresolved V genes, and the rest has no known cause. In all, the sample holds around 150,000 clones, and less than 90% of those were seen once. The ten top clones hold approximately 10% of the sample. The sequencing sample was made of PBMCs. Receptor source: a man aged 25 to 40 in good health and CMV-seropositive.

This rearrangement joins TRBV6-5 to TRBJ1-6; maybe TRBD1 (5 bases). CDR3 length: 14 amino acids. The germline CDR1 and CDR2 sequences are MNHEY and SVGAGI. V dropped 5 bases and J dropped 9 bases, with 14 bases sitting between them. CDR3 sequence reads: CASSRTGIGSPLHF. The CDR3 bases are TGTGCCAGCAGTCGAACAGGAATTGGTTCACCCCTCCACTTT.

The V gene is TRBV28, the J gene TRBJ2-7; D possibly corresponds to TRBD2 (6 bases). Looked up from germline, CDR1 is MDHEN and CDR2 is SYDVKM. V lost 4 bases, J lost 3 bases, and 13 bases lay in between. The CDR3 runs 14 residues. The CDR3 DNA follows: TGTGCCAGCAGTTCTGGGACTTCTAACTACGAGCAGTACTTC. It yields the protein CASSSGTSNYEQYF.

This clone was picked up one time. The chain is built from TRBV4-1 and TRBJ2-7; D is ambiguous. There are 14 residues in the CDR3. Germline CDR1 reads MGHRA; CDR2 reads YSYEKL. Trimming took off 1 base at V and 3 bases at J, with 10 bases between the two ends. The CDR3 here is CASSQVGRFYEQYF. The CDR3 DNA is TGCGCCAGCAGCCAAGTGGGCCGCTTCTACGAGCAGTACTTC.

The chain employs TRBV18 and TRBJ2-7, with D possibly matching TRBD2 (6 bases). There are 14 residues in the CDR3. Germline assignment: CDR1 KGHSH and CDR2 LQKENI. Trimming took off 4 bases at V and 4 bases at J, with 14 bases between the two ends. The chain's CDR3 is CASSQTEGRYEQYF. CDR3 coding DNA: TGTGCCAGCTCACAGACAGAAGGGAGGTACGAGCAGTACTTC.

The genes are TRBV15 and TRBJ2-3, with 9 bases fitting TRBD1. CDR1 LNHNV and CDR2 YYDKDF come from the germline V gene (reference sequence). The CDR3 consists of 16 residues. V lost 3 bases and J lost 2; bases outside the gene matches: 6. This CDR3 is CATSSGQGLDTDTQYF. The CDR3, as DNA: TGTGCCACCAGCAGCGGACAGGGGCTGGACACAGATACGCAGTATTTT. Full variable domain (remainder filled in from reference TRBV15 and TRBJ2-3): DAMVIQNPRYQVTQFGKPVTLSCSQTLNHNVMYWYQQKSSQAPKLLFHYYDKDFNNEADTPDNFQSRRPNTSFCFLDIRSPGLGDTAMYLCATSSGQGLDTDTQYFGPGTRLTVL.

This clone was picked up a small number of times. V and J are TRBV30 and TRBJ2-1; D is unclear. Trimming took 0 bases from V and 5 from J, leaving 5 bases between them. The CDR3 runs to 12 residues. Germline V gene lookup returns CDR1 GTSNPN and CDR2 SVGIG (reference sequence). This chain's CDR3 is CAWSVRDNEQFF. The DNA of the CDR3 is TGTGCCTGGAGTGTACGGGACAATGAGCAGTTCTTC.

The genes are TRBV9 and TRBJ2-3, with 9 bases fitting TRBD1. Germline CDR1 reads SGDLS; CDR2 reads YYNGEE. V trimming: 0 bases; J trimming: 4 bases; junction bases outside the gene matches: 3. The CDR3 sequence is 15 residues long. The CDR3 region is CASSVEGQGADTQYF. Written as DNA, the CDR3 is TGTGCCAGCAGCGTAGAGGGACAGGGCGCAGATACGCAGTATTTT.

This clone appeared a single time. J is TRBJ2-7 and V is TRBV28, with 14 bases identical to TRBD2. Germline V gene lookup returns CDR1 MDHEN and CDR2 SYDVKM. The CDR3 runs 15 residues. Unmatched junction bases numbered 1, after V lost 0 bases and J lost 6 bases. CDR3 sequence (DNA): TGTGCCAGCAGTTTATGGGGACTAGCGGGGGCCGAGCAGTACTTC. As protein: CASSLWGLAGAEQYF.

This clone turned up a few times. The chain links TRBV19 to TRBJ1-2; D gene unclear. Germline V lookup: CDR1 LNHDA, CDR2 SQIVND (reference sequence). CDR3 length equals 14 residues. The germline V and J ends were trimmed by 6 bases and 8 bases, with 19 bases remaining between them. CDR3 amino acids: CASSPVNAAEGYTF. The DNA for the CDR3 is TGTGCCAGTAGCCCCGTTAATGCGGCGGAGGGCTACACCTTC.

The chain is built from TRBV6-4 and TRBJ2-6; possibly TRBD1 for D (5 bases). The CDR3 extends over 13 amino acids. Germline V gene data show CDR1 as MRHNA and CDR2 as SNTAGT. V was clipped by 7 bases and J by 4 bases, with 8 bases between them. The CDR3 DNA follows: TGTGCCAGCAAGGGGCTCGGGGCCAACGTCCTGACTTTC. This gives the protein CASKGLGANVLTF.

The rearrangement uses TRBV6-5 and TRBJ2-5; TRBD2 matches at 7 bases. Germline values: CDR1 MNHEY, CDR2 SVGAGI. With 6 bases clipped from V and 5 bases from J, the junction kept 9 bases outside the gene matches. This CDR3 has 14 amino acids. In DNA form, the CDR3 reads TGTGCCAGCAGCCTTGGACTAGTCGCGGAGACCCAGTACTTC. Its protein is CASSLGLVAETQYF.

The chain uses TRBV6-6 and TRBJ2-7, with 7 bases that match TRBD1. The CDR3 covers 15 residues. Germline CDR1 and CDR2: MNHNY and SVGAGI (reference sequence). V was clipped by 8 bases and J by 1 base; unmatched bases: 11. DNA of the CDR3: TGTGCCAGCGATCAAACGGGCAGGGGGTCCTACGAGCAGTACTTC. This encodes CASDQTGRGSYEQYF.

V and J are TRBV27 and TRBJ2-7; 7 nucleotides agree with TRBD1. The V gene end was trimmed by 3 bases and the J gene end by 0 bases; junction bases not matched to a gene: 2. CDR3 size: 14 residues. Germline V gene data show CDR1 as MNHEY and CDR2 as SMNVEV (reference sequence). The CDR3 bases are TGTGCCAGCAGTTTCGGGACAGCCTCCTACGAGCAGTACTTC. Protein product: CASSFGTASYEQYF.

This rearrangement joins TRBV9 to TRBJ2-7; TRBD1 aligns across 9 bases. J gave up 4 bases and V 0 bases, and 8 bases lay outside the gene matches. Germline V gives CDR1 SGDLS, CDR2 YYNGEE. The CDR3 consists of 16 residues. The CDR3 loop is CASSVGLGQGLYEQYF. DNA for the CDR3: TGTGCCAGCAGCGTAGGGTTGGGACAGGGTTTATACGAGCAGTACTTC.

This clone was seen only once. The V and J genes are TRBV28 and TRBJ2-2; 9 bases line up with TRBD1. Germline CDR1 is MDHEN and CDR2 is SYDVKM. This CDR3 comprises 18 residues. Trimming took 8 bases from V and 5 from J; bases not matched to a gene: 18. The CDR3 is CASAPGLGGTGYTGELFF. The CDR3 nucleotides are TGTGCCAGCGCGCCGGGTCTGGGCGGGACAGGGTATACCGGGGAGCTGTTTTTT.

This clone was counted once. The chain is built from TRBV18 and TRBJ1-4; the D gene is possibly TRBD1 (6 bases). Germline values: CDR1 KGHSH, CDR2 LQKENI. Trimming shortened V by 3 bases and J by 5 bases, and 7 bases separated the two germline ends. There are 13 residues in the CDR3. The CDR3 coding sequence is TGTGCCAGCTCACCCGACAGGAATGAAAAACTGTTTTTT. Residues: CASSPDRNEKLFF.

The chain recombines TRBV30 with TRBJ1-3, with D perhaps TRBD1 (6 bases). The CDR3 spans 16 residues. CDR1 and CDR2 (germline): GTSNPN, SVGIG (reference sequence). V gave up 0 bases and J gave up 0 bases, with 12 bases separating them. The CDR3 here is CAWSVSRGVSGNTIYF. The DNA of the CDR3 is TGTGCCTGGAGTGTAAGCAGGGGTGTCTCTGGAAACACCATATATTTT.

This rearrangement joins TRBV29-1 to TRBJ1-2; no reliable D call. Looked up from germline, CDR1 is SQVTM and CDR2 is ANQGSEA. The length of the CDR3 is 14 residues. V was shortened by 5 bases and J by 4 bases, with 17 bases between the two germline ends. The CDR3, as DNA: TGCAGCGTTTTCCCCGGGATAACGGGCTATGGCTACACCTTC. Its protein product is CSVFPGITGYGYTF.

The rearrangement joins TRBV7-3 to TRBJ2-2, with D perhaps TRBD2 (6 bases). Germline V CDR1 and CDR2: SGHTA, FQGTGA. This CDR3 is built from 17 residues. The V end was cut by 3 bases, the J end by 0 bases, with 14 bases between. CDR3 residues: CASSFEGRFANTGELFF. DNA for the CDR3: TGTGCCAGCAGCTTCGAGGGGAGGTTTGCGAACACCGGGGAGCTGTTTTTT.

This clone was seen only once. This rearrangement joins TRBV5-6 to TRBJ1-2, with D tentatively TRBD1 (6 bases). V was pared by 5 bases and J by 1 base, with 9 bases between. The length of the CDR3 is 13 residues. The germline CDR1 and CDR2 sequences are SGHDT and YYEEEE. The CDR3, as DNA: TGTGCCAGCAGGGGGACAAATAACTATGGCTACACCTTC. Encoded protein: CASRGTNNYGYTF.

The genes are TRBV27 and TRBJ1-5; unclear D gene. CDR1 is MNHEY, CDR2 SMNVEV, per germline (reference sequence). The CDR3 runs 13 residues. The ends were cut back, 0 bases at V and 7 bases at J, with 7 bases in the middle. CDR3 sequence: CASSLSERQPQHF. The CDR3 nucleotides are TGTGCCAGCAGTTTATCGGAGCGGCAGCCCCAGCATTTT.

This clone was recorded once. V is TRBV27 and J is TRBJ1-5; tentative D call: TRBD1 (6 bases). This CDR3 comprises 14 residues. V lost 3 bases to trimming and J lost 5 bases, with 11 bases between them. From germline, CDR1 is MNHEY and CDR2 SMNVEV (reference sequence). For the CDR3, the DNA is TGTGCCAGCAGTTTCCAACAGGGATATCAGCCCCAGCATTTT. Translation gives CASSFQQGYQPQHF.

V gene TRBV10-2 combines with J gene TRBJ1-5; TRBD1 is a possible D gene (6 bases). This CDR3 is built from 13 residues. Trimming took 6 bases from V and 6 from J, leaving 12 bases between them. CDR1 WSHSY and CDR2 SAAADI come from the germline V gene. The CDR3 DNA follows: TGCGCCAGCAGCGTACAGGGACGTCAGCCCCAGCATTTT. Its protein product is CASSVQGRQPQHF.

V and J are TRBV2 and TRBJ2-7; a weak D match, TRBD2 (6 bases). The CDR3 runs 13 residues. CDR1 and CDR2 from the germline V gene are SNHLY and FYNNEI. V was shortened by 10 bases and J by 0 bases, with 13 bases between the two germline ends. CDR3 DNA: TGTGCCACTAAGCGGGCCTCCTCCTACGAGCAGTACTTC. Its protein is CATKRASSYEQYF.

CDR3 residues: CASSPGQGLRTEAFF. The CDR3 DNA reads as TGTGCCAGCAGCCCAGGACAGGGTCTGAGAACTGAAGCTTTCTTT. The V call is TRBV7-8, the J call TRBJ1-1; TRBD1 agrees at 8 bases. The CDR3 runs to 15 residues. CDR1 is SGHVS and CDR2 is FQNEAQ in the germline V gene. V lost 5 bases, J lost 5 bases, and 10 bases stayed unmatched.

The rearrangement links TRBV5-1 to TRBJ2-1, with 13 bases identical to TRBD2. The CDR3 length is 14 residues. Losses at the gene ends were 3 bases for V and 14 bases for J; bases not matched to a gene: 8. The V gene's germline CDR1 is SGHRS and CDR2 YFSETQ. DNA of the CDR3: TGCGCCAGCAGCTCCGGACTAGCGGGAGCTAGTAAGTTCTTC. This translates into CASSSGLAGASKFF.

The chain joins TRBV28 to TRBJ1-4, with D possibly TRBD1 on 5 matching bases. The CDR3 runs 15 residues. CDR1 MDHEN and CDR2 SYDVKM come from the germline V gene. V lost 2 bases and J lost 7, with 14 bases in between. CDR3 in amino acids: CASSLGWRGGEKLFF. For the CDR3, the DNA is TGTGCCAGCAGTTTAGGTTGGAGGGGTGGTGAAAAACTGTTTTTT.